This T cell receptor (beta chain) was identified in a study of PD-1 blockade in mismatch repair-deficient tumors (dated by TCRdb to 2017 to 2019). Study-level background: Between September 2013 and 2016, the trial enrolled approximately 91 consecutive patients with approximately 13 types of mismatch repair-deficient cancer, all of whom had received prior treatment and were progressing. Deep sequencing of TCR CDR3 regions was used to track tumor-associated T cell clones in peripheral blood of patients responding to PD-1 blockade.

V is shortened by 0 bases, J by 4 bases, and the region joining them spans 13 bases. The CDR3 spans 15 residues, from the cysteine through the phenylalanine. The sequence is cut down to CDR3 DNA, 45 bases in frame from base 1. Looking up the germline V gene (reference sequence) yields CDR1 SGHNT and CDR2 YYREEE. What the research found in general, with its limitations: Rapid expansion after pembrolizumab followed by contraction, generally before radiologic responses, was shown by tumor-resident clones, which were often undetectable in blood before treatment.

Turning to this clone: There is no known antigen for this receptor. The input lacks base qualities; no much larger clone sits a single base away.

The method was the immunoSEQ multiplex PCR assay. This immuneACCESS table, as held by TCRdb, lists in-frame sequences with V and J called but not all clones. Of the missing ones, under half trace to an unresolved V gene in checked studies; the others have no known cause. The sample has roughly 79,000 clones on record, around 80% of them singletons. Of the sample, less than 6% falls within the top ten clones. For each enrolled patient, mismatch repair deficiency was established using either polymerase chain reaction or immunohistochemistry. A few patients who responded to pembrolizumab therapy underwent TCR sequencing. Pembrolizumab PD-1 blockade was prospectively tested in advanced mismatch repair-deficient cancers, regardless of tissue of origin, in the phase II trial. Peripheral blood T cell samples were serially collected before and at multiple times after PD-1 blockade was started. Blood sampling times were reported as weeks after the first pembrolizumab dose.

This TCR was sampled from an adult with mismatch repair-deficient cancer. The source material was peripheral blood, sampled 44 weeks after starting pembrolizumab. The rearranged chain carries TRBV5-4 and TRBJ2-5, and TRBD1 may be the D gene, going by 5 matching bases. The DNA sequence reads TGTGCCAGCAGCTTGGATCCCAGGGTTGTAGAGACCCAGTACTTC. It translates as CASSLDPRVVETQYF. With all but the CDR3 taken from the reference TRBV5-4 and TRBJ2-5 genes, the full variable domain is: ETGVTQSPTHLIKTRGQQVTLRCSSQSGHNTVSWYQQALGQGPQFIFQYYREEENGRGNFPPRFSGLQFPNYSSELNVNALELDDSALYLCASSLDPRVVETQYFGPGTRLLVL.